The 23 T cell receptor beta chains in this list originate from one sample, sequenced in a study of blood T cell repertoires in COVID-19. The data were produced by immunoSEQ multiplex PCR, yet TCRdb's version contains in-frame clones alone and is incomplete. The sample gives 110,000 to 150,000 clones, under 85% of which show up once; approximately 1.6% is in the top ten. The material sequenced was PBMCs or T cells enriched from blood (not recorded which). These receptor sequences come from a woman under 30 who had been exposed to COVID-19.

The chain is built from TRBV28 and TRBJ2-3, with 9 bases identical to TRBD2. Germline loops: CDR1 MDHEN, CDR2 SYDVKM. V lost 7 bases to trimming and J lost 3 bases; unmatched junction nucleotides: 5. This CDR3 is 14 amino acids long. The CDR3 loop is CASTHSGRTDTQYF. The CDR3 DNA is TGTGCCAGCACCCATAGCGGGAGAACAGATACGCAGTATTTT.

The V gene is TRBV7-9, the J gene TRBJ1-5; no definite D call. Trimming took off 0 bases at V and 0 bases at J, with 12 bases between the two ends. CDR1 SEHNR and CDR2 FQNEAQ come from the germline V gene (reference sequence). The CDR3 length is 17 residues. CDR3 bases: TGTGCCAGCAGCTTAGCGACGCCAGACTTTAGCAATCAGCCCCAGCATTTT. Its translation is CASSLATPDFSNQPQHF.

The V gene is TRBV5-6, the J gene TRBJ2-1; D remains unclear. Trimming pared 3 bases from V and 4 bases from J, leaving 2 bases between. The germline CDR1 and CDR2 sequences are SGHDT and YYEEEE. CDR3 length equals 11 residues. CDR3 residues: CASSSYNEQFF. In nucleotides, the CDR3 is TGTGCCAGCAGCTCGTACAATGAGCAGTTCTTC.

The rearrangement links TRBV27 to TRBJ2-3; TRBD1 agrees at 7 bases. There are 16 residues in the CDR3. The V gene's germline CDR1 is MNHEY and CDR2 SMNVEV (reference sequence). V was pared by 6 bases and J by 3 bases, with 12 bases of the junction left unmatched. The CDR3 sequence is CASRTPTGPKTDTQYF. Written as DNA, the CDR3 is TGTGCCAGCAGGACCCCGACAGGGCCTAAGACAGATACGCAGTATTTT.

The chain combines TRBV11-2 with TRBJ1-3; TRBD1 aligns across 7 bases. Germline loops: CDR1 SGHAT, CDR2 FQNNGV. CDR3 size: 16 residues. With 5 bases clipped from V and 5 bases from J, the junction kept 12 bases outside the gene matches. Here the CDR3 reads CASSPLTGMDRNTIYF. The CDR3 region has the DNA TGTGCCAGCAGCCCCTTGACAGGGATGGATAGAAACACCATATATTTT. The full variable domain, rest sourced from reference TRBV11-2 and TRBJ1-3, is EAGVAQSPRYKIIEKRQSVAFWCNPISGHATLYWYQQILGQGPKLLIQFQNNGVVDDSQLPKDRFSAERLKGVDSTLKIQPAKLEDSAVYLCASSPLTGMDRNTIYFGEGSWLTVV.

The CDR3 nucleotides are TGTGCCAGCAGTTTATTGGCGGGAGGGGTTGAGCAGTACTTC. It encodes CASSLLAGGVEQYF. V gene TRBV28 combines with J gene TRBJ2-7, with 9 bases fitting TRBD2. Germline assignment: CDR1 MDHEN and CDR2 SYDVKM. The V segment lost 1 base and the J segment 7 bases; nucleotides outside the gene matches: 5. CDR3 length equals 14 residues. The full variable domain, completed using reference TRBV28 and TRBJ2-7, is DVKVTQSSRYLVKRTGEKVFLECVQDMDHENMFWYRQDPGLGLRLIYFSYDVKMKEKGDIPEGYSVSREKKERFSLILESASTNQTSMYLCASSLLAGGVEQYFGPGTRLTVT.

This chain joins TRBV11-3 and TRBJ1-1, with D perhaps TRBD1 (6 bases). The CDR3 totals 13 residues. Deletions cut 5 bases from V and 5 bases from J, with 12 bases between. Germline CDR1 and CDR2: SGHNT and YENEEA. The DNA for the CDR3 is TGTGCCAGCAGCGGCAGGGGTTGGACTGAAGCTTTCTTT. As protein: CASSGRGWTEAFF. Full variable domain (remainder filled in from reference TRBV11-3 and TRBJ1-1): EAGVVQSPRYKIIEKKQPVAFWCNPISGHNTLYWYLQNLGQGPELLIRYENEEAVDDSQLPKDRFSAERLKGVDSTLKIQPAELGDSAVYLCASSGRGWTEAFFGQGTRLTVV.

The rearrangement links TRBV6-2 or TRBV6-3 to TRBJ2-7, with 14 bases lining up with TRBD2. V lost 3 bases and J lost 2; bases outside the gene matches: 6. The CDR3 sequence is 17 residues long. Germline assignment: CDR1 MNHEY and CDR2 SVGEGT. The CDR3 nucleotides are TGTGCCAGCAGTTATGGACTAGCGGGAGGAATAACCTACGAGCAGTACTTC. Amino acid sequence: CASSYGLAGGITYEQYF.

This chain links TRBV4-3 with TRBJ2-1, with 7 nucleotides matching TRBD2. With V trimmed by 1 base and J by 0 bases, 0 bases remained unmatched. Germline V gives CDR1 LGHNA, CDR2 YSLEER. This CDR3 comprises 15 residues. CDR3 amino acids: CASSQGGSSYNEQFF. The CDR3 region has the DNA TGCGCCAGCAGCCAAGGCGGGAGCTCCTACAATGAGCAGTTCTTC.

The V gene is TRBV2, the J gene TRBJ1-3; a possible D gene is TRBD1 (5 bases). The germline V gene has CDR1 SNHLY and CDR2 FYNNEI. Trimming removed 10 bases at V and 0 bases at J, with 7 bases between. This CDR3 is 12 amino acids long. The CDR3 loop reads CATGGSGNTIYF. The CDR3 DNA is TGTGCCACCGGGGGCTCTGGAAACACCATATATTTT.

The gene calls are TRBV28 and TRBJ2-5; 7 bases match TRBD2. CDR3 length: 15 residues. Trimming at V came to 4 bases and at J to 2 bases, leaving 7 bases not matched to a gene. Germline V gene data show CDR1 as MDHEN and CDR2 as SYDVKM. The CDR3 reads CASSSPREAQETQYF. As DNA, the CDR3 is TGTGCCAGCAGTTCCCCCCGGGAGGCACAAGAGACCCAGTACTTC.

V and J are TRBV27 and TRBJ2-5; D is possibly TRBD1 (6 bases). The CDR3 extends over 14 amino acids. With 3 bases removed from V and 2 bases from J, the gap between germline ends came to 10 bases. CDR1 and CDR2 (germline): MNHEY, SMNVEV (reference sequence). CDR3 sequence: CASSFVDRQETQYF. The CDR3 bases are TGTGCCAGCAGTTTCGTGGACAGACAAGAGACCCAGTACTTC.

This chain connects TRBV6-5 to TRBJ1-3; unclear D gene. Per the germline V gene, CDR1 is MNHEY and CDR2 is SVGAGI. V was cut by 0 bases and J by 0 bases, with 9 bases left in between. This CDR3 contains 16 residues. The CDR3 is CASSYSIPSSGNTIYF. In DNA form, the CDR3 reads TGTGCCAGCAGTTACTCGATCCCTAGCTCTGGAAACACCATATATTTT.

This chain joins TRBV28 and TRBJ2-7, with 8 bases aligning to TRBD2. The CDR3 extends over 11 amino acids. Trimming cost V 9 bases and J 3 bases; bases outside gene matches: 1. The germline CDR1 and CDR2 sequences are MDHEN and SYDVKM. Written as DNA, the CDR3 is TGTGCCAGTGGGACTAGCTACGAGCAGTACTTC. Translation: CASGTSYEQYF. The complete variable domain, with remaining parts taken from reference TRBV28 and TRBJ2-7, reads DVKVTQSSRYLVKRTGEKVFLECVQDMDHENMFWYRQDPGLGLRLIYFSYDVKMKEKGDIPEGYSVSREKKERFSLILESASTNQTSMYLCASGTSYEQYFGPGTRLTVT.

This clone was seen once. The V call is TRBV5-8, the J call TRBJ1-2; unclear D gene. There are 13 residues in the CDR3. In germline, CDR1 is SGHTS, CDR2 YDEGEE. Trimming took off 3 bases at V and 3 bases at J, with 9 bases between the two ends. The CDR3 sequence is CASSWQEYYGYTF. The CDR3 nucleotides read TGTGCCAGCAGCTGGCAGGAATACTATGGCTACACCTTC.

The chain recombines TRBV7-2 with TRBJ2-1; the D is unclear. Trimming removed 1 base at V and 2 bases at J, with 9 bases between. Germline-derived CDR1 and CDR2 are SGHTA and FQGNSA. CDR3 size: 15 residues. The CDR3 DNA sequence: TGTGCCAGCAGCTTAGGAAACGGAGCCTACAATGAGCAGTTCTTC. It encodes CASSLGNGAYNEQFF.

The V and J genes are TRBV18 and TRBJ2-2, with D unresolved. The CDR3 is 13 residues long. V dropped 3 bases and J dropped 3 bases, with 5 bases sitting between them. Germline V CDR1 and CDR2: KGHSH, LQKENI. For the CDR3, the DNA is TGTGCCAGCTCACCCCGGGACACCGGGGAGCTGTTTTTT. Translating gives CASSPRDTGELFF.

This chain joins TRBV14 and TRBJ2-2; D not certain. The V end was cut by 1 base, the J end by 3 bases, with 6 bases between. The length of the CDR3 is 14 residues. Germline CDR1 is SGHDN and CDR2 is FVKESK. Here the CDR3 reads CASSQAFHTGELFF. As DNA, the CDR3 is TGTGCCAGCAGCCAAGCCTTCCACACCGGGGAGCTGTTTTTT. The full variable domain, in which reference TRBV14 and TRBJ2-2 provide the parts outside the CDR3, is EAGVTQFPSHSVIEKGQTVTLRCDPISGHDNLYWYRRVMGKEIKFLLHFVKESKQDESGMPNNRFLAERTGGTYSTLKVQPAELEDSGVYFCASSQAFHTGELFFGEGSRLTVL.

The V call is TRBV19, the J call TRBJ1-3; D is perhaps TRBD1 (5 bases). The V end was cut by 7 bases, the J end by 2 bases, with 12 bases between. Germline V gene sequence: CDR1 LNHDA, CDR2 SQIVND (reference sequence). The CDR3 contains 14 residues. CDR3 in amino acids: CASNRDRTGNTIYF. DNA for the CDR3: TGTGCCAGTAATCGTGACAGAACTGGAAACACCATATATTTT.

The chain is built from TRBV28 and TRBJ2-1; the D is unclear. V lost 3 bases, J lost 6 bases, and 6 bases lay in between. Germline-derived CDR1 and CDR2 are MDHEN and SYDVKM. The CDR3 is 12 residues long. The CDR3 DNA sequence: TGTGCCAGCAGTTTCCTGTTCAATGAGCAGTTCTTC. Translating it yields CASSFLFNEQFF.

In DNA form, the CDR3 reads TGTGCCAGCAGCCAAGATTACCGGAGCTCTGGAAACACCATATATTTT. Translation gives CASSQDYRSSGNTIYF. The chain recombines TRBV3-1 (or the pseudogene TRBV3-2) with TRBJ1-3, with D hard to call. Germline values: CDR1 LGHDT, CDR2 YNNKEL (reference sequence). The CDR3 covers 16 residues. Trimming shortened V by 0 bases and J by 0 bases, and 9 bases separated the two germline ends.

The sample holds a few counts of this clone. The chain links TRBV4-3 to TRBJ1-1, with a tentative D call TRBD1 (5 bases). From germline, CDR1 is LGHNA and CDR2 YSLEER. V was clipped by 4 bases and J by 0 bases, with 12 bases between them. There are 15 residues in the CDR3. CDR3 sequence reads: CASSRQGAMNTEAFF. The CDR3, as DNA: TGCGCCAGCAGCCGCCAAGGGGCCATGAACACTGAAGCTTTCTTT.

CDR3 sequence reads: CASSEIPPSTDTQYF. The CDR3 coding sequence is TGCGCCAGCAGCGAGATACCACCTAGCACAGATACGCAGTATTTT. V gene TRBV5-1 combines with J gene TRBJ2-3; unclear D gene. The CDR3 runs 15 residues. V shed 4 bases and J shed 0 bases, with 12 bases lying between them. Germline V lookup: CDR1 SGHRS, CDR2 YFSETQ.